These T cell receptor beta chains were read from a single sample in a study of read filtering for tumor transcriptome and immune sequencing. MiXCR, applied by TCRdb to the reads, yields one record per CDR3 protein. The sample shows approximately 23,000 distinct CDR3 sequences, about 20% of them seen only once. Source material: a population of CD138-negative cells sorted from bone marrow. These receptors all come from a donor at least 40 years old with multiple myeloma. Both conserved end residues are part of each CDR3. The D gene is left open where the match is weak. Each size is once, few, many, or a class for an expanded clone.

CDR3nt	CDR3aa	v_gene	d_gene	abundance	j_gene
TGTGCCAGCAGCTTACTTGCGGGAGGGACAGATACGCAGTATTTT	CASSLLAGGTDTQYF	TRBV7-3	TRBD2	many	TRBJ2-3
TGTGCCAGCAGCTTATACGCAGACTCCTACGAGCAGTACTTC	CASSLYADSYEQYF	TRBV7-6	NA	many	TRBJ2-7
TGCAGCGTTGCAGGTCTAGCGGGAGTCGGTGGGGCCAACGTCCTGACTTTC	CSVAGLAGVGGANVLTF	TRBV29-1	TRBD2	medium-sized	TRBJ2-6
TGTGCCAGTAGTATAGATCTCGGGGCCCACTCCTACAATGAGCAGTTCTTC	CASSIDLGAHSYNEQFF	TRBV19	NA	many	TRBJ2-1
TGTGCCAGCAGCCAACTAGCGGGAGATGAGCAGTTCTTC	CASSQLAGDEQFF	TRBV5-4	TRBD2	many	TRBJ2-1
TGTGCCAGCAGTCAAGCGGGAGGGAGAGACAATGAGCAGTTCTTC	CASSQAGGRDNEQFF	TRBV6-7	TRBD2	many	TRBJ2-1
TGCAGTGCTATCCCCCCCAGTCTCCGTTACAATGAGCAGTTCTTC	CSAIPPSLRYNEQFF	TRBV20-1	NA	many	TRBJ2-1
TGTGCCAGCACTTCCGACGGGACTAGCGGATACGAGCAGTACTTC	CASTSDGTSGYEQYF	TRBV7-2	TRBD2	many	TRBJ2-7
TGCGCCAGCAGCCTAAGCGGGACACAGTACAATGAGCAGTTCTTC	CASSLSGTQYNEQFF	TRBV5-1	NA	many	TRBJ2-1
TGTGCCAGCAGCCCCGAGACAGGACGCTACGAGCAGTACTTC	CASSPETGRYEQYF	TRBV28	NA	once	TRBJ2-7
TGTGCCAGCAGCCCGACTAGCGGGGGCACCTACGAGCAGTACTTC	CASSPTSGGTYEQYF	TRBV28	TRBD2	many	TRBJ2-7